Sequencing of this T cell receptor beta chain was carried out in a study of blood T cell repertoires in COVID-19 (TCRdb year 2020). For context, the study as a whole: Samples covering the acute and convalescent phases of COVID-19 were provided by collaborators in the United States, Italy and Spain. The material from the prospective study consisted of cDNA or gDNA derived from T cells, B-cell-depleted T cells, or PBMCs. Deeply sampled blood TCRbeta repertoires from subjects exposed to, actively infected with, or recovered from COVID-19 were included in the dataset. The repertoires were released in a freely available public database intended as a resource for research on the immune response to SARS-CoV-2. Samples were obtained from the ongoing ImmuneRACE study (first 160 participants) and from over 1,000 subjects provided by 6 global collaborators. The sample metadata nearly always contained a de-identified subject ID, COVID-19 status, age in years and sex. Where available, HLA class I and class II types were obtained from metadata supplied by the sample provider rather than from assay-based typing.

As for this clone: Its recognized antigen is unknown. Nothing much larger sits one base from this clone, and base qualities are not available.

Points the paper makes about the study in general: How much clinical and demographic metadata was included differed by source and by participant, and the metadata was provided uncurated.

Whole blood was collected in K2EDTA tubes by collaborating institutions according to the institutions' own protocols. For TCRbeta analysis, collaborator samples were shipped as frozen whole blood, as isolated PBMCs, or as DNA extracted from either sample type. The CDR3 spans 13 residues, from the cysteine through the phenylalanine. Only the CDR3 DNA stays, 39 bases, in frame from base 1. CDR1 and CDR2 are read off the germline V gene as SGHDT and YYEEEE. V and J are truncated by 4 bases and 1 base respectively, leaving an intervening sequence of 8 bases. The immunoSEQ Assay, a bias-controlled multiplex PCR, was used to amplify TCRbeta CDR3 regions from genomic DNA. As for the authors' bioinformatics: Nucleated cell counts per sample were estimated from amplification of reference gene primers within the assay. To quantify the absolute abundance of each unique TCRbeta CDR3 rearrangement, sequence reads were collapsed and filtered. For each sample, productive Simpson clonality was calculated as the square root of Simpson's diversity index over productive rearrangements. TCRdb took this table from immuneACCESS and kept in-frame rearrangements with V and J called. Such tables lack part of the clones; where checked against another copy, unresolved V genes explain under half of the gap, and the rest is unexplained. V, J and clone size derive from that table, while D and trimming were established from the DNA sequence. For this sample the table gives 200,000 to 300,000 clones, of which 75% to 90% were detected only once. The ten largest account for approximately 3.3% of the sample.

The receptor chain draws on TRBV5-6 and TRBJ1-1; perhaps TRBD1 is the D gene, with 5 bases matching. Sequenced sample: peripheral blood. The receptor comes from a woman aged 35 to 49 with acute or convalescent COVID-19. The nucleotides are TGTGCCAGCAGCCGAGACAGGAACACTGAAGCTTTCTTT. It specifies CASSRDRNTEAFF.